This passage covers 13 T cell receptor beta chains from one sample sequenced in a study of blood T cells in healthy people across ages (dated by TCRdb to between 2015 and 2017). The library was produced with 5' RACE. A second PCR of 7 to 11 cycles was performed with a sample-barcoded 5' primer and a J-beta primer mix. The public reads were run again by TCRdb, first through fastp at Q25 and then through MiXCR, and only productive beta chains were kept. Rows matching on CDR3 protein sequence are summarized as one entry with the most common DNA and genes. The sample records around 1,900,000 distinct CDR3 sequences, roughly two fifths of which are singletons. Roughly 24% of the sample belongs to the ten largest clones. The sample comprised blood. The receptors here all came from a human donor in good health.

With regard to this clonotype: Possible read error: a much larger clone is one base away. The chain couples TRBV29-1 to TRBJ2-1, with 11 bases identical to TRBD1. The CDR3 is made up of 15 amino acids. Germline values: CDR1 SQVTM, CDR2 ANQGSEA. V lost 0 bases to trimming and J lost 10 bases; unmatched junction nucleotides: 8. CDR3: CSVEERDRGYYEQFF. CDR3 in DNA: TGCAGCGTTGAAGAAAGGGACAGGGGGTACTACGAGCAGTTCTTC.

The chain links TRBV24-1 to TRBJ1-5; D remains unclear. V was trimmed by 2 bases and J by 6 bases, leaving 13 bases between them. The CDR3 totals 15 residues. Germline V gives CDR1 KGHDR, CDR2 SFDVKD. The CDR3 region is CATSDSPGFGQPQHF. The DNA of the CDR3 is TGTGCCACCAGTGATTCTCCGGGGTTTGGTCAGCCCCAGCATTTT.

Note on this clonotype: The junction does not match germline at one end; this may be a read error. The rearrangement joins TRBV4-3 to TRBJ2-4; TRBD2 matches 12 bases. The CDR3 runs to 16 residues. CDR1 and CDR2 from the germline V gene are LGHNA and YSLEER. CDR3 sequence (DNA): TGCGCCAGCAGCCACCCTAGCGGGGGGGCAGAAAACATTCGGTACTTC. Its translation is CASSHPSGGAENIRYF.

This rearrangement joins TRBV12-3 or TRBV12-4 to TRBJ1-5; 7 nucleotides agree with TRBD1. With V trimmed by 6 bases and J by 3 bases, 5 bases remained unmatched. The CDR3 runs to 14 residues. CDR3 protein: CASSTTGINQPQHF. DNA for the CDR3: TGTGCCAGCAGCACGACAGGGATCAATCAGCCCCAGCATTTT.

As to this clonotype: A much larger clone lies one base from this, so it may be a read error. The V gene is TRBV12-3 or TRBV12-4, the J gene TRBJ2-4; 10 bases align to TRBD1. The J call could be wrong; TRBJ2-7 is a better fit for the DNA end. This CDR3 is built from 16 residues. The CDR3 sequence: CASSFQGQGLDCEQYF. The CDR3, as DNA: TGTGCCAGCAGTTTTCAGGGACAGGGGTTAGACTGCGAGCAGTACTTC.

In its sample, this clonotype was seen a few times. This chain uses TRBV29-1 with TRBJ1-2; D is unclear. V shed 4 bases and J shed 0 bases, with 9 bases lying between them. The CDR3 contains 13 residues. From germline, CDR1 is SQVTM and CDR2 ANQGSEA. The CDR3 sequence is CSVVRAANYGYTF. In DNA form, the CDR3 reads TGCAGCGTTGTAAGGGCCGCTAACTATGGCTACACCTTC.

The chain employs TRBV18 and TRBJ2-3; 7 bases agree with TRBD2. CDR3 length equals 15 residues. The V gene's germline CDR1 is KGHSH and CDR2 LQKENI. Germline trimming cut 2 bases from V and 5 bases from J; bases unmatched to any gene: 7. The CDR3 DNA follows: TGTGCCAGCTCACCAAGCGGGGAGGCCAGAGATACGCAGTATTTT. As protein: CASSPSGEARDTQYF.

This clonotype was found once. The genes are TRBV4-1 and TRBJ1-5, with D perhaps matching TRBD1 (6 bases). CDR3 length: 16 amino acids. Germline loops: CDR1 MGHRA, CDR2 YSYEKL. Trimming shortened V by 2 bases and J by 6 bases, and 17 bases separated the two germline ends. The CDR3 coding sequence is TGCGCCAGCAGCCAACCAGGGAGACAGGCGGGTCAGCCCCAGCATTTT. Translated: CASSQPGRQAGQPQHF.

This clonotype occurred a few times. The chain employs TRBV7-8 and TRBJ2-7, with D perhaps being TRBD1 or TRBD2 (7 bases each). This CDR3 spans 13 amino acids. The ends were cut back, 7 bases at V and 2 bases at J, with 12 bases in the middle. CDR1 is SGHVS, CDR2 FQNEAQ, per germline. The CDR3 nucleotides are TGTGCCAGCAAAGCGGGACAGACCTACGAGCAGTACTTC. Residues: CASKAGQTYEQYF.

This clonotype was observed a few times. The CDR3 nucleotides are TGTGCCAGCAGTACCCGGCCCAGTCAGCCCCAGCATTTT. Encoded protein: CASSTRPSQPQHF. The V and J genes are TRBV12-3 or TRBV12-4 and TRBJ1-5; unclear D gene. Trimming removed 5 bases at V and 6 bases at J, with 11 bases between. The CDR3 totals 13 residues.

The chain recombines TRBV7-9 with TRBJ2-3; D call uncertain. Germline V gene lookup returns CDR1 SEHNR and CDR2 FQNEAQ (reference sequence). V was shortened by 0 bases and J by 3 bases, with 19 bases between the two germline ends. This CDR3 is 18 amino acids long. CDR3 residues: CASSLALVDSWGTDTQYF. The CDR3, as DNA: TGTGCCAGCAGCTTAGCGCTCGTCGACTCGTGGGGAACAGATACGCAGTATTTT.

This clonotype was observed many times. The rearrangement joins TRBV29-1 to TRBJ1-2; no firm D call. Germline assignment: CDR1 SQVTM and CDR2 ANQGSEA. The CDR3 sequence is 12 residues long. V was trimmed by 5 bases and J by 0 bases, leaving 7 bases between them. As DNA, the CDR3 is TGCAGCGTTCCCGAGACTAACTATGGCTACACCTTC. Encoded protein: CSVPETNYGYTF.

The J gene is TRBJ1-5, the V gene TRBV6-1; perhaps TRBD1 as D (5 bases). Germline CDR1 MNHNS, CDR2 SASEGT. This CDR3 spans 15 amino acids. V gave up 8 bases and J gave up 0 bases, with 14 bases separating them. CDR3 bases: TGTGCCAGCCGCGGGGGGAGTTATAGCAATCAGCCCCAGCATTTT. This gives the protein CASRGGSYSNQPQHF.